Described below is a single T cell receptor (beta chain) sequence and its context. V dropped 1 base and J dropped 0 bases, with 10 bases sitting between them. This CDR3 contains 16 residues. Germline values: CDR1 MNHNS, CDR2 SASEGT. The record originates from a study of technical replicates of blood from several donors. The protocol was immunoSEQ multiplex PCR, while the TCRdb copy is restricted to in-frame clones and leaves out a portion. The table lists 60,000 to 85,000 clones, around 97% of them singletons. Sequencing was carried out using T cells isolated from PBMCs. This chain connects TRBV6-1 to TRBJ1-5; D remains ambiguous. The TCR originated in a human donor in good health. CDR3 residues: CASSEGTLLSNQPQHF. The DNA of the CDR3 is TGTGCCAGCAGTGAAGGCACTCTCCTTAGCAATCAGCCCCAGCATTTT.